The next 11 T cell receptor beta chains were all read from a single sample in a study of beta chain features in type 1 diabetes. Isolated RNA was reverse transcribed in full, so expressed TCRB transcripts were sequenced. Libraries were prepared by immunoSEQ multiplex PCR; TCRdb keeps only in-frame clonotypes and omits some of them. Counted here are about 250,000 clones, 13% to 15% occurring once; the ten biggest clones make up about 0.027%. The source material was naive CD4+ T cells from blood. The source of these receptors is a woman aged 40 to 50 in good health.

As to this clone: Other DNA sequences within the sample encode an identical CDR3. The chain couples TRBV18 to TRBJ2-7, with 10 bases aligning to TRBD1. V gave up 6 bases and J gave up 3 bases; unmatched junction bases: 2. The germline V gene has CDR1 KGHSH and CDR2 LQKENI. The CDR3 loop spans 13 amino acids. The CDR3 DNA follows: TGTGCCAGCTCCCGGGACAGGGGCTACGAGCAGTACTTC. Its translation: CASSRDRGYEQYF.

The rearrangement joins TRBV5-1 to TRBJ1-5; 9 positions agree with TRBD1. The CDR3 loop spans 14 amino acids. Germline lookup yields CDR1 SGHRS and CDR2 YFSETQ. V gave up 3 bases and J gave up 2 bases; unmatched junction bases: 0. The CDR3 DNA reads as TGCGCCAGCAGCTGGACAGGGGGCAATCAGCCCCAGCATTTT. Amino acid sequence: CASSWTGGNQPQHF.

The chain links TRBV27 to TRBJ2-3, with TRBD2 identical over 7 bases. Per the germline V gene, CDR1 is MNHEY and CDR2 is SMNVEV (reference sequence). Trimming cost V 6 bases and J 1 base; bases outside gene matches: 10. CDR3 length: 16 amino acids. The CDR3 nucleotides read TGTGCCAGCAGCCGTAGGGTGGGGGGGGGCACAGATACGCAGTATTTT. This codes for CASSRRVGGGTDTQYF.

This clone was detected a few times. The CDR3 DNA reads as TGTGCCAGCAGCGTAAACGGACAGGGCTACACCTTC. Protein sequence: CASSVNGQGYTF. The genes are TRBV9 and TRBJ1-2; TRBD1 might be the D (6 bases). The CDR3 covers 12 residues. Germline V lookup: CDR1 SGDLS, CDR2 YYNGEE. V lost 1 base, J lost 8 bases, and 9 bases lay in between.

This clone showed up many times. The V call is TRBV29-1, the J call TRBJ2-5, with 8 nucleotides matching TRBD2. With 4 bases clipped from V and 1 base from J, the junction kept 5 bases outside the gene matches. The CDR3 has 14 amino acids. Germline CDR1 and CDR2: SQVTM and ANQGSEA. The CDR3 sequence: CSVANSGAQETQYF. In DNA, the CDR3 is TGCAGCGTTGCGAATAGCGGGGCCCAAGAGACCCAGTACTTC.

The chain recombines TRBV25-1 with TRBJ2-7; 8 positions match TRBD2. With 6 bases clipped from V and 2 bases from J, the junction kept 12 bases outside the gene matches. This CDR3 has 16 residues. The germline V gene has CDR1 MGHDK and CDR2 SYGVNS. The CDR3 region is CASSGGGRQVAYEQYF. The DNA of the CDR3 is TGTGCCAGCAGCGGGGGGGGGAGACAGGTAGCCTACGAGCAGTACTTC.

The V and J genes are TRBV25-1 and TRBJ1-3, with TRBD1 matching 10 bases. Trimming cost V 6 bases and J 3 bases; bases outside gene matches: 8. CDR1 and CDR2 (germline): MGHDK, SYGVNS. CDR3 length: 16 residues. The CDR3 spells CASSLGTGAIGNTIYF. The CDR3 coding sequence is TGTGCCAGCAGCCTCGGGACAGGGGCAATTGGAAACACCATATATTTT.

For the CDR3, the DNA is TGTGCCAGCAGTTACAGCCAGGGCTACGAGCAGTACTTC. Its translation is CASSYSQGYEQYF. This chain joins TRBV6-5 and TRBJ2-7, with D possibly matching TRBD1 (5 bases). Germline CDR1 reads MNHEY; CDR2 reads SVGAGI. Deletions cut 2 bases from V and 3 bases from J, with 8 bases between. This CDR3 has 13 amino acids.

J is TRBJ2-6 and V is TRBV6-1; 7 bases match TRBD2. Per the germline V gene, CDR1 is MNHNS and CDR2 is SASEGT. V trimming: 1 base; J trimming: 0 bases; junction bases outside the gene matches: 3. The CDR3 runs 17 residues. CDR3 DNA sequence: TGTGCCAGCAGTGAAGTGGGGGGGAACTCTGGGGCCAACGTCCTGACTTTC. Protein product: CASSEVGGNSGANVLTF.

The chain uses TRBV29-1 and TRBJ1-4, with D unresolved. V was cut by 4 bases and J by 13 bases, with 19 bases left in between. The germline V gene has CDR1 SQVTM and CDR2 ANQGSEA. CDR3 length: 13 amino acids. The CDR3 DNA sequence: TGCAGCGTTGGAGGGAGGGCCTCACCGGGACTGTTTTTT. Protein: CSVGGRASPGLFF.

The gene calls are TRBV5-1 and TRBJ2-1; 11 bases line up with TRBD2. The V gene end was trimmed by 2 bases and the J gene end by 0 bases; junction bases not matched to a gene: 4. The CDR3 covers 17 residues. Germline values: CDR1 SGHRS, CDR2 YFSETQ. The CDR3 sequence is CASSFLAGGSSYNEQFF. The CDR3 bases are TGCGCCAGCAGCTTTCTAGCGGGGGGCAGCTCCTACAATGAGCAGTTCTTC. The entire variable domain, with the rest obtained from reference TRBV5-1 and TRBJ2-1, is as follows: KAGVTQTPRYLIKTRGQQVTLSCSPISGHRSVSWYQQTPGQGLQFLFEYFSETQRNKGNFPGRFSGRQFSNSRSEMNVSTLELGDSALYLCASSFLAGGSSYNEQFFGPGTRLTVL.